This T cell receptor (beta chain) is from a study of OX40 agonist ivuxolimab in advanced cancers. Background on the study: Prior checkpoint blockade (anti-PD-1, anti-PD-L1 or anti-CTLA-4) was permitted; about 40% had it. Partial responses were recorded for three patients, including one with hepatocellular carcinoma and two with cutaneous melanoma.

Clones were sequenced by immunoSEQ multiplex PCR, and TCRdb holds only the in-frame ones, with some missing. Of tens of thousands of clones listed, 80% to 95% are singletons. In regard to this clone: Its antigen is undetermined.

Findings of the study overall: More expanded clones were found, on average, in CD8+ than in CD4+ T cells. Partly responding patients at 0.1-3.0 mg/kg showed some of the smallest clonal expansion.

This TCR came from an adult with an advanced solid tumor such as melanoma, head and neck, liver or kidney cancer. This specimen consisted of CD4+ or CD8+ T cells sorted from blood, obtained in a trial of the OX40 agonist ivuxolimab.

The CDR3 protein is CASSQQSRGRGYGYTF. In DNA, the CDR3 is TGTGCCAGCAGCCAACAGAGTCGGGGAAGGGGCTATGGCTACACCTTC. The chain recombines TRBV14 with TRBJ1-2; TRBD1 might be the D (5 bases). Looked up from germline, CDR1 is SGHDN and CDR2 is FVKESK. V dropped 2 bases and J dropped 4 bases, with 17 bases sitting between them. CDR3 length: 16 amino acids.